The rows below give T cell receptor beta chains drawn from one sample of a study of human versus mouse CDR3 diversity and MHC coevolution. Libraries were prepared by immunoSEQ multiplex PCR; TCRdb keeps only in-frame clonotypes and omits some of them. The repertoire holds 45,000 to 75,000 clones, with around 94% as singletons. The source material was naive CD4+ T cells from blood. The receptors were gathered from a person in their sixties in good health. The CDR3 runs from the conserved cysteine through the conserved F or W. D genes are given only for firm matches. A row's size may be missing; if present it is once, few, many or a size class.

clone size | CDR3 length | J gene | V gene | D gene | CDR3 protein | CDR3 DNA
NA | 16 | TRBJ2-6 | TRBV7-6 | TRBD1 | CASSLTGGSGANVLTF | TGTGCCAGCAGCTTGACAGGGGGCTCTGGGGCCAACGTCCTGACTTTC
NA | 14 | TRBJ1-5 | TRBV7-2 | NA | CASSPRRVQQPQHF | TGTGCCAGCAGTCCCCGGAGGGTGCAACAGCCCCAGCATTTT
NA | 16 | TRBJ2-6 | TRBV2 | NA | CASRGGGLSGANVLTF | TGTGCCAGCAGGGGGGGAGGCCTCTCTGGGGCCAACGTCCTGACTTTC
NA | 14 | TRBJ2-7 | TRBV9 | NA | CASSVAPTSYEQYF | TGTGCCAGCAGCGTAGCCCCCACCAGCTACGAGCAGTACTTC
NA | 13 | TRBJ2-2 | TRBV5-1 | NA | CASSSSLTGELFF | TGCGCCAGCAGCTCTAGCCTCACCGGGGAGCTGTTTTTT
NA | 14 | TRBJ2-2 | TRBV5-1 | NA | CASSVSKSREELFF | TGCGCCAGCAGCGTTAGTAAGAGCCGGGAGGAGCTGTTTTTT
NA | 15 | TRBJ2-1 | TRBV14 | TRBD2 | CASSLSSGSYNEQFF | TGTGCCAGCAGCCTATCTAGCGGCTCCTACAATGAGCAGTTCTTC
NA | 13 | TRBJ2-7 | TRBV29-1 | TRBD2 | CSAWTSGIHEQYF | TGCAGCGCCTGGACTAGCGGGATTCACGAGCAGTACTTC
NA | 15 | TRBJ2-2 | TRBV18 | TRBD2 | CASSPGLANTGELFF | TGTGCCAGCTCACCCGGACTAGCGAACACCGGGGAGCTGTTTTTT
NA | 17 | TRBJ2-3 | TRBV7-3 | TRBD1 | CASSLATGQGAGVTQYF | TGTGCCAGCAGCTTAGCTACGGGACAGGGGGCAGGAGTGACGCAGTATTTT
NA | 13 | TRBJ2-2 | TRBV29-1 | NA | CSVAQGFTGELFF | TGCAGCGTTGCCCAGGGGTTTACCGGGGAGCTGTTTTTT
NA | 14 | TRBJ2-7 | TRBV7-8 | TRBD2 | CASRWGGGSYEQYF | TGTGCCAGCAGGTGGGGCGGGGGCTCCTACGAGCAGTACTTC
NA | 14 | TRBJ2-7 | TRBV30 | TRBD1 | CAWSRQGGSYEQYF | TGTGCCTGGAGTCGACAGGGGGGCTCCTACGAGCAGTACTTC
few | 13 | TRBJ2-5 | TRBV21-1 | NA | CASSKARWETQYF | TGTGCCAGCAGCAAAGCGCGGTGGGAGACCCAGTACTTC